The 3 T cell receptor beta chains presented below share a single source sample, sequenced in a study of T-cell reconstitution after alpha-beta-depleted transplantation in children. Unique molecular identifiers were incorporated during preparation of the TCRbeta library. Using its own MiXCR run on the PCR reads, TCRdb lists one record per CDR3 protein. The sample has 500,000 to 750,000 distinct CDR3 sequences, over 10% seen once; the top ten hold approximately 2.1%. This material consisted of PBMCs, mostly from graft donor cells, taken 360 days after TCRalphabeta/CD19-depleted stem cell transplant. These receptors came from a male patient aged 10-17 years who had a stem cell transplant for acute myeloid leukemia, so the T cells may come from the graft donor.

This chain connects TRBV29-1 to TRBJ2-5, with D maybe TRBD1 (5 bases). The CDR3 is made up of 14 amino acids. Germline V gives CDR1 SQVTM, CDR2 ANQGSEA. V was cut by 0 bases and J by 2 bases, with 10 bases left in between. The CDR3 nucleotides read TGCAGCGTTGAAGAATACAGGAGACAAGAGACCCAGTACTTC. This encodes CSVEEYRRQETQYF.

This clonotype was seen ten or more times. The chain joins TRBV28 to TRBJ2-1; 10 bases match TRBD2. This CDR3 contains 14 residues. With 3 bases clipped from V and 8 bases from J, the junction kept 4 bases outside the gene matches. Per germline, CDR1 MDHEN and CDR2 SYDVKM. The CDR3 sequence is CASSFRLAGDEQFF. The DNA of the CDR3 is TGTGCCAGCAGTTTTAGGCTAGCGGGAGATGAGCAGTTCTTC.

This clonotype was detected many times. The chain joins TRBV29-1 to TRBJ1-1; no definite D call. The CDR3 consists of 12 residues. The ends were cut back, 4 bases at V and 1 base at J, with 7 bases in the middle. The germline CDR1 and CDR2 sequences are SQVTM and ANQGSEA. This chain's CDR3 is CSVGHQNTEAFF. CDR3 nucleotides: TGCAGCGTTGGACACCAGAACACTGAAGCTTTCTTT.